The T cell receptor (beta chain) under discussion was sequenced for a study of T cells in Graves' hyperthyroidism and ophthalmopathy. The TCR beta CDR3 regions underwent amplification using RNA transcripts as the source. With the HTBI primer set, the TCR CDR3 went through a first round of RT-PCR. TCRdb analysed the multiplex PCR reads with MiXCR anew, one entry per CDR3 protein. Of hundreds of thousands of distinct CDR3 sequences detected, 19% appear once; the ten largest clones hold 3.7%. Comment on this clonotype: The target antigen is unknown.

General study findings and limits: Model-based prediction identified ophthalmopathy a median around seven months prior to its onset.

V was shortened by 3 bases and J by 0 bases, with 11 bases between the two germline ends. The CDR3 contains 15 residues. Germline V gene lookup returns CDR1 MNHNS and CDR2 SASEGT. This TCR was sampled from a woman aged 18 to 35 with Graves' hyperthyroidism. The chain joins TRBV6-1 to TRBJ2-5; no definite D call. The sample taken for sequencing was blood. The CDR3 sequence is CASSDSIRYQETQYF. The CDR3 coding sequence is TGTGCCAGCAGTGATTCGATCAGGTACCAAGAGACCCAGTACTTC.